The TCR beta chain under discussion was sequenced for a study of graft-versus-host responses after intestinal transplantation. Of note for this clone: Its antigen remains unknown.

The length of the CDR3 is 16 residues. V lost 3 bases and J lost 3, with 16 bases in between. From germline, CDR1 is MNHEY and CDR2 SVGAGI. Generated by immunoSEQ multiplex PCR, the TCRdb table keeps only in-frame clones and is missing some. Found here are some 86,000 clones, around nine tenths of them singletons; the top ten hold approximately 6%. The sequences come from unstimulated CD8+ T cells sorted from spleen or lymph node cells, collected before intestinal transplant. The TCR was taken from a human donor who received an intestinal transplant. The chain recombines TRBV6-5 with TRBJ2-3, with D tentatively TRBD2 (5 bases). The CDR3 protein is CASSYSTSLRTDTQYF. The CDR3, as DNA: TGTGCCAGCAGTTATTCAACTAGTCTGAGAACAGATACGCAGTATTTT.